The clone carrying this T cell receptor (beta chain) was counted between two and nine times. This specimen belongs to a study of blood T cell repertoires in COVID-19. The overall study: The cDNA or gDNA used as material had been derived from T cells, B-cell-depleted T cells, or PBMCs.

Under the authors' procedure: Amplification with reference gene primers provided the estimates of nucleated cell counts. Assay used: immunoSEQ multiplex PCR; TCRdb lists only in-frame clones, some missing. Clone size and the V and J calls come from that table; the DNA yielded D and trimming. This table has roughly 140,000 clones, around 80% appearing once. The CDR3 length is 13 residues. The V segment lost 8 bases and the J segment 6 bases; nucleotides outside the gene matches: 6. Germline V gene lookup returns CDR1 MDHEN and CDR2 SYDVKM. The TCR sequence derives from a man between 60 and 75 years old with active or convalescent COVID-19. Sequencing was carried out using peripheral blood. The rearrangement uses TRBV28 and TRBJ2-1, with 8 bases lining up with TRBD2. CDR3 amino acids: CASCAGGPNEQFF. In DNA, the CDR3 is TGTGCCAGCTGCGCGGGAGGTCCCAATGAGCAGTTCTTC.